A selection of T cell receptor beta chains follows, all from one sample in a study of blood T cell repertoires in COVID-19. The assay was immunoSEQ multiplex PCR, and TCRdb's table has in-frame clones only and misses some. Of roughly 72,000 clones in the sample, under 90% are singletons; the top ten hold 2.5% to 3%. Sample: peripheral blood. These receptors all come from a human donor in a cohort sampled during active COVID-19. Each CDR3 is given with its conserved first and last residue. Fields, in order: CDR3 DNA, CDR3 protein, J gene, D gene, clone size, V gene. D genes are given only for firm matches. Clone sizes are given selectively: once, few, many, or a class where the clone is expanded.

CDR3 DNA: TGTGCCAGCAGCCAAATGGACAGGGAGATGAGGGAGCTGTTTTTT
CDR3 protein: CASSQMDREMRELFF
J gene: TRBJ2-2
D gene: TRBD1
clone size: NA
V gene: TRBV5-6

CDR3 DNA: TGCGCCAGCAGCCAGGGAGGACTCACTAGCTCCTACAATGAGCAGTTCTTC
CDR3 protein: CASSQGGLTSSYNEQFF
J gene: TRBJ2-1
D gene: NA
clone size: few
V gene: TRBV4-1

CDR3 DNA: TGCAGCGACTCTTACGGGGAGACCCAGTACTTC
CDR3 protein: CSDSYGETQYF
J gene: TRBJ2-5
D gene: NA
clone size: NA
V gene: TRBV29-1

CDR3 DNA: TGTGCCAGCAGCTTGGGACAGGGGGCCTATAGCAATCAGCCCCAGCATTTT
CDR3 protein: CASSLGQGAYSNQPQHF
J gene: TRBJ1-5
D gene: TRBD1
clone size: NA
V gene: TRBV7-9

CDR3 DNA: TGCGCCAGCAGCTTGCTCGGACAGGGGGCTAGGGAGACCCAGTACTTC
CDR3 protein: CASSLLGQGARETQYF
J gene: TRBJ2-5
D gene: TRBD1
clone size: NA
V gene: TRBV5-1

CDR3 DNA: TGCAGCGTTGTGGTGGGGACAGGGAATCAGCCCCAGCATTTT
CDR3 protein: CSVVVGTGNQPQHF
J gene: TRBJ1-5
D gene: TRBD1
clone size: NA
V gene: TRBV29-1

CDR3 DNA: TGTGCCAGTAGTCCCACGGTCACCGGGGAGCTGTTTTTT
CDR3 protein: CASSPTVTGELFF
J gene: TRBJ2-2
D gene: NA
clone size: few
V gene: TRBV19

CDR3 DNA: TGTGCCAGCAGGGGCTCCTTGGGCACTGAAGCTTTCTTT
CDR3 protein: CASRGSLGTEAFF
J gene: TRBJ1-1
D gene: NA
clone size: NA
V gene: TRBV2

CDR3 DNA: TGTGCCAGCAGTGAGGGAAGGGATCAAAAACTGTTTTTT
CDR3 protein: CASSEGRDQKLFF
J gene: TRBJ1-4
D gene: NA
clone size: NA
V gene: TRBV27

CDR3 DNA: TGTGCCAGTAGTCTCGTAGCGGGAGCCACTAACAATGAGCAGTTCTTC
CDR3 protein: CASSLVAGATNNEQFF
J gene: TRBJ2-1
D gene: TRBD2
clone size: NA
V gene: TRBV19

CDR3 DNA: TGTGCCAGCAGCCCACCGGCGGGAGGGGCCGAGCAGTACTTC
CDR3 protein: CASSPPAGGAEQYF
J gene: TRBJ2-7
D gene: TRBD2
clone size: NA
V gene: TRBV9

CDR3 DNA: TGTGCCAGCAGTGCTTTCCCGGGAACTGAAGCTTTCTTT
CDR3 protein: CASSAFPGTEAFF
J gene: TRBJ1-1
D gene: NA
clone size: NA
V gene: TRBV28

CDR3 DNA: TGTGCCAGCAGTCCCAACTCGGGACTAGTAGGGTTCTTC
CDR3 protein: CASSPNSGLVGFF
J gene: TRBJ2-1
D gene: TRBD2
clone size: NA
V gene: TRBV12-3/TRBV12-4

CDR3 DNA: TGTGCCAGCAGTCAGGTGGGGCCCCAGCATTTT
CDR3 protein: CASSQVGPQHF
J gene: TRBJ1-5
D gene: NA
clone size: NA
V gene: TRBV28

CDR3 DNA: TGTGCCAGCTCACTCTTAGCGGGCCCTCAAGAGACCCAGTACTTC
CDR3 protein: CASSLLAGPQETQYF
J gene: TRBJ2-5
D gene: TRBD2
clone size: NA
V gene: TRBV18

CDR3 DNA: TGCGCCAGCAGCTTGGGTCTAGCGGGGAACTACAATGAGCAGTTCTTC
CDR3 protein: CASSLGLAGNYNEQFF
J gene: TRBJ2-1
D gene: TRBD2
clone size: many
V gene: TRBV5-1

CDR3 DNA: TGTGCCAGCAGCCAAAACAGCTATGGCTACACCTTC
CDR3 protein: CASSQNSYGYTF
J gene: TRBJ1-2
D gene: NA
clone size: NA
V gene: TRBV14

CDR3 DNA: TGCAGCGTCACAGGGTTCTATGGCTACACCTTC
CDR3 protein: CSVTGFYGYTF
J gene: TRBJ1-2
D gene: NA
clone size: NA
V gene: TRBV29-1

CDR3 DNA: TGTGCCAGCAGTCCTGGGACAGCTCGTTCACCCCTCCACTTT
CDR3 protein: CASSPGTARSPLHF
J gene: TRBJ1-6
D gene: TRBD1
clone size: NA
V gene: TRBV27

CDR3 DNA: TGTGCCAGCAGTTACGTTTGGACAGGGGGGTTTAGGGGCCTGAATCAGCCCCAGCATTTT
CDR3 protein: CASSYVWTGGFRGLNQPQHF
J gene: TRBJ1-5
D gene: TRBD1
clone size: once
V gene: TRBV6-2/TRBV6-3

CDR3 DNA: TGTGCCAGCAGCCTCCAACCCGCGACAGGGATCAATGAGCAGTTCTTC
CDR3 protein: CASSLQPATGINEQFF
J gene: TRBJ2-1
D gene: TRBD1
clone size: NA
V gene: TRBV7-2

CDR3 DNA: TGCGCCAGCAGCCAAGACAGGAACACTGAAGCTTTCTTT
CDR3 protein: CASSQDRNTEAFF
J gene: TRBJ1-1
D gene: NA
clone size: NA
V gene: TRBV4-3

CDR3 DNA: TGTGCCTGGAGTGTGGGCCGAGGGATCTATGGCTACACCTTC
CDR3 protein: CAWSVGRGIYGYTF
J gene: TRBJ1-2
D gene: NA
clone size: NA
V gene: TRBV30

CDR3 DNA: TGTGCCAGCAGCGAGACTAGAGGCGAGCAGTACTTC
CDR3 protein: CASSETRGEQYF
J gene: TRBJ2-7
D gene: NA
clone size: NA
V gene: TRBV9

CDR3 DNA: TGCGCCAGCAGCCAAGGGACAGGGAATAATTCACCCCTCCACTTT
CDR3 protein: CASSQGTGNNSPLHF
J gene: TRBJ1-6
D gene: TRBD1
clone size: few
V gene: TRBV5-1

CDR3 DNA: TGTGCCACCAGCACCGGGACAGGGGGCCGGAACACCATATATTTT
CDR3 protein: CATSTGTGGRNTIYF
J gene: TRBJ1-3
D gene: TRBD1
clone size: NA
V gene: TRBV15

CDR3 DNA: TGTGCCAGTAGCTCCACCGGGTTCATTGGGGGGGCCAACGTCCTGACTTTC
CDR3 protein: CASSSTGFIGGANVLTF
J gene: TRBJ2-6
D gene: NA
clone size: NA
V gene: TRBV19

CDR3 DNA: TGTGCCAGCAGCTTAGGTCTAGGCGAGCAGTACTTC
CDR3 protein: CASSLGLGEQYF
J gene: TRBJ2-7
D gene: NA
clone size: NA
V gene: TRBV7-9

CDR3 DNA: TGTGCCACCTTAAGGACAAATTCCGGGGAGCTGTTTTTT
CDR3 protein: CATLRTNSGELFF
J gene: TRBJ2-2
D gene: NA
clone size: NA
V gene: TRBV28

CDR3 DNA: TGTGCCTGGAGTGTAGGGACAGGGAGCGAGACCCAGTACTTC
CDR3 protein: CAWSVGTGSETQYF
J gene: TRBJ2-5
D gene: TRBD1
clone size: once
V gene: TRBV30

CDR3 DNA: TGTGCCAGCAGTTACTCGGACAGGACATATAATTCACCCCTCCACTTT
CDR3 protein: CASSYSDRTYNSPLHF
J gene: TRBJ1-6
D gene: TRBD1
clone size: NA
V gene: TRBV6-2/TRBV6-3

CDR3 DNA: TGTGCCAGCAGTTTTCAAGGGCAGGGGGTCGACGAGCAGTACTTC
CDR3 protein: CASSFQGQGVDEQYF
J gene: TRBJ2-7
D gene: TRBD1
clone size: once
V gene: TRBV28

CDR3 DNA: TGTGCCAGCAGCCTAAGACAGACAAGCCAGTACTTC
CDR3 protein: CASSLRQTSQYF
J gene: TRBJ2-5
D gene: NA
clone size: once
V gene: TRBV14

CDR3 DNA: TGTGCCAGCAGCTCAAGACAGGGAAATTCCTACGAGCAGTACTTC
CDR3 protein: CASSSRQGNSYEQYF
J gene: TRBJ2-7
D gene: TRBD1
clone size: NA
V gene: TRBV7-9

CDR3 DNA: TGTGCCAGCAGCTTAGATCAGACAGGAAAACTGTTTTTT
CDR3 protein: CASSLDQTGKLFF
J gene: TRBJ1-4
D gene: NA
clone size: once
V gene: TRBV11-2

CDR3 DNA: TGTGCCAGCAGCCCGACGACAGGCTTGAACACTGAAGCTTTCTTT
CDR3 protein: CASSPTTGLNTEAFF
J gene: TRBJ1-1
D gene: NA
clone size: NA
V gene: TRBV7-9

CDR3 DNA: TGTGCCAGCAGCTTGGGGAGGGTTTCCGGTTCACCCCTCCACTTT
CDR3 protein: CASSLGRVSGSPLHF
J gene: TRBJ1-6
D gene: NA
clone size: NA
V gene: TRBV5-6

CDR3 DNA: TGCGCCAGCAGCCAAGAGAGGACTAACACTGAAGCTTTCTTT
CDR3 protein: CASSQERTNTEAFF
J gene: TRBJ1-1
D gene: NA
clone size: NA
V gene: TRBV4-3

CDR3 DNA: TGTGCCAGTAGTATCTCCGGGAACAGTGAAGCTTTCTTT
CDR3 protein: CASSISGNSEAFF
J gene: TRBJ1-1
D gene: NA
clone size: NA
V gene: TRBV19

CDR3 DNA: TGTGCCAGCTCACCCCAGGGACAGGGGGCTGGGGGCACTGAAGCTTTCTTT
CDR3 protein: CASSPQGQGAGGTEAFF
J gene: TRBJ1-1
D gene: TRBD1
clone size: NA
V gene: TRBV18

CDR3 DNA: TGTGCCAGCAGTTCTATTGGACAGTTTAGCAATCAGCCCCAGCATTTT
CDR3 protein: CASSSIGQFSNQPQHF
J gene: TRBJ1-5
D gene: NA
clone size: NA
V gene: TRBV7-2

CDR3 DNA: TGTGCCAGCAGCTTAGTGGGTTTTCATAATAGGGGTAACACCATATATTTT
CDR3 protein: CASSLVGFHNRGNTIYF
J gene: TRBJ1-3
D gene: NA
clone size: few
V gene: TRBV7-2

CDR3 DNA: TGCGCCAGCAGCCAATTAAGCCTAGCGGGAGGGCCTCCATACGAGCAGTACTTC
CDR3 protein: CASSQLSLAGGPPYEQYF
J gene: TRBJ2-7
D gene: TRBD2
clone size: NA
V gene: TRBV4-1

CDR3 DNA: TGTGCCAGCAGTGACAGGGCCAACTATGGCTACACCTTC
CDR3 protein: CASSDRANYGYTF
J gene: TRBJ1-2
D gene: TRBD1
clone size: NA
V gene: TRBV9

CDR3 DNA: TGCGCCAGCAGCCACCGCTTTATAGCGGCTAGCACAGATACGCAGTATTTT
CDR3 protein: CASSHRFIAASTDTQYF
J gene: TRBJ2-3
D gene: NA
clone size: NA
V gene: TRBV4-3

CDR3 DNA: TGTGCCAGCAGCTTGGGACAGCGGGGGTCCTACAATGAGCAGTTCTTC
CDR3 protein: CASSLGQRGSYNEQFF
J gene: TRBJ2-1
D gene: TRBD2
clone size: NA
V gene: TRBV5-4